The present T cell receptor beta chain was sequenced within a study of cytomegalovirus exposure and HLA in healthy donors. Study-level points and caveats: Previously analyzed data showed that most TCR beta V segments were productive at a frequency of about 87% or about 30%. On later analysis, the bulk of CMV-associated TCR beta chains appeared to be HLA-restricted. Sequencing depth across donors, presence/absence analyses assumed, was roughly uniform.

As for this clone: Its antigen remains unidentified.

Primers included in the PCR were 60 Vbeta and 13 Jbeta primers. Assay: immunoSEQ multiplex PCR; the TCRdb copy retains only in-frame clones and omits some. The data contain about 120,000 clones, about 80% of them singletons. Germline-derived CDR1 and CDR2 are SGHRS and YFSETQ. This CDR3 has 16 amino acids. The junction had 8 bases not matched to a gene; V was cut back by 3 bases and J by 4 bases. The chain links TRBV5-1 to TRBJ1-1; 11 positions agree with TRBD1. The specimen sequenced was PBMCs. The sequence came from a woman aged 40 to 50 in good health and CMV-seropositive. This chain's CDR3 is CASSWTGGEVGTEAFF. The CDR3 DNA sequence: TGCGCCAGCAGCTGGACAGGGGGCGAAGTGGGCACTGAAGCTTTCTTT.